This T cell receptor (beta chain) was documented in a study of blood T cells in healthy people across ages. General study points: Lack of knowledge of donor CMV status possibly confounded expanded clonotype changes.

Researchers report isolating at least 7 million PBMCs per sample. Germline-derived CDR1 and CDR2 are MNHEY and SVGAGI. The CDR3 extends over 14 amino acids. On this clonotype: The antigen is undetermined. Germline and junction disagree at one end, which may indicate a read error.

Then a second PCR, running about 6 to 11 cycles, was carried out with a sample-barcoded 5' primer and a J-beta primer mix. TCRdb recomputed calls from the 5' RACE reads with MiXCR, one row per CDR3 protein. Among roughly 1,800,000 distinct CDR3 sequences listed, roughly 49% were seen once. The TCR comes from a woman aged 40 to 50 in good health. The chain joins TRBV6-5 to TRBJ1-2, with a tentative D call TRBD1 (5 bases). Sequencing was performed on blood. The DNA of the CDR3 is TGTGCCAGCACCAAGAGAGGGGTTAACTGTGGCTACACCTTC. Translation: CASTKRGVNCGYTF.